Given below is one T cell receptor beta chain in context. The clone's antigen remains unknown. One base away there is no much larger clone; base qualities are not given. The sample comes from a study of cytomegalovirus exposure and HLA in healthy donors (dated by TCRdb to 2016 to 2017). Notes on the research overall: The 650 to 800 repertoires of the first cohort and the roughly 120 validation repertoires were produced on the same platform, according to a later analysis. To predict cytomegalovirus infection status, the study brought together high-throughput TCR immunosequencing, statistical association of individual TCRs with disease status, and machine learning. In addition to the first cohort of hundreds of subjects, a separate validation cohort of 100 to 150 different subjects was used. The aim of the study was to test whether cataloging public T cell receptors could identify signatures of past pathogen exposure.

Library preparation used the immunoSEQ multiplex PCR assay. Concerning the study's data processing: A statistical classification framework was built for diagnosing cytomegalovirus status from the catalog of TCR beta chain sequences. TCRdb stores this immuneACCESS table with in-frame sequences only. Part of the clones is absent; in the studies checked, under half of the shortfall reflects unresolved V genes, and no reason is known for the rest. V and J calls and clone size follow that table, whereas D and trimming were derived from the DNA. This sample holds fewer than 120,000 clones; 88% were observed only once. Approximately 1.4% of the sample comes from the top ten. Donors formed part of the validation cohort, which comprised 120 subjects and was distinct from the first cohort of under 850 subjects. Summary of the overall study and its limitations: Of the cluster scores, 90% to 95% were above 0 in a later analysis, which found that TCRs clustered in the first cohort also tended to co-occur in the roughly 130 validation repertoires. The classifier was reported to diagnose cytomegalovirus status with high specificity and sensitivity in both the original and validation cohorts. In vitro tests confirmed that a few of the cytomegalovirus-associated TCR beta chains recognize cytomegalovirus antigens. Across donors, most TCR sequences were observed very rarely, whereas some public TCRs were present in many individuals. The validation cohort had no HLA typing available for a later analysis, so co-occurrence within that cohort was assessed over all 120 or so repertoires. In the study, some 180 TCR beta chains were listed as associated with cytomegalovirus. The authors suggested that the approach could potentially be extended to other disease states and immunological phenotypes.

Material: PBMCs. The sequence came from a woman in her 30s in good health and CMV-seropositive.

The nucleotide sequence reads as follows: TGTGCCAGCAGTTTATCACAGGGGATCTACAATGAGCAGTTCTTC. Translated, this is CASSLSQGIYNEQFF. Recombination linked TRBV28 to TRBJ2-1, with 7 middle bases fitting TRBD1. Germline trimming: 1 base from V, 3 bases from J; junction bases outside gene matches: 3. The germline V gene sets CDR1 to MDHEN and CDR2 to SYDVKM. The CDR3, cysteine through phenylalanine, is 15 amino acids long. The sequence is cut down to CDR3 DNA, 45 bases in frame from base 1.